A selection of T cell receptor beta chains follows, all from one sample in a study of blood T cells in healthy people across ages. MiXCR, applied by TCRdb to the 5' RACE reads, yields one record per CDR3 protein. The sample includes approximately 780,000 distinct CDR3 sequences, roughly 24% of them seen just once. The same sample was also studied in work on T cells of mothers and their children.

Sequencing was performed on blood. The receptors were sampled from a boy aged 5-17 years in good health. Both conserved end residues are part of each CDR3. A D gene is named only where the DNA matches it firmly. Size tells how often a clone was seen (once, few, many) or the class of an expanded clone, and some rows leave it out.

clone_size,v_call,d_call,j_call,cdr3_nt,cdr3_aa
-,TRBV6-5,TRBD1,TRBJ2-7,TGTGCCAGCAGTTACTTCCCGACAGGGGCCTACGAGCAGTACTTC,CASSYFPTGAYEQYF
-,TRBV30,-,TRBJ2-7,TGTGCCGGTAGCCCCTACAAGAGCTCCTACGAGCAGTACTTC,CAGSPYKSSYEQYF
-,TRBV7-9,TRBD1,TRBJ1-4,TGTGCCAGCAGCTTTTACGGGACAGGGGGTTCGGAACTGTTTTTT,CASSFYGTGGSELFF
many,TRBV7-2,-,TRBJ2-7,TGTGCCAGCAGCTCCTTAGGAGGGTACGAGCAGTACTTC,CASSSLGGYEQYF
few,TRBV6-2/TRBV6-3,-,TRBJ2-5,TGTGCCAGCAGTTACAATCTCGACAGGGAGGTGGAGACCCAGTACTTC,CASSYNLDREVETQYF
-,TRBV11-2,-,TRBJ2-4,TGTGCCAGCAGCCCTACCGGGGCAGGGGTTGAGAACATTCAGTACTTC,CASSPTGAGVENIQYF
few,TRBV7-3,-,TRBJ2-3,TGTGCCAGCATGAGCGGCCCTGGCAACTATAGCACAGATACGCAGTATTTT,CASMSGPGNYSTDTQYF
-,TRBV7-8,-,TRBJ2-7,TGTGCCAGCAGCTCATATACCCAGATCGAGCAGTACTTC,CASSSYTQIEQYF
few,TRBV5-1,-,TRBJ2-1,TGCGCCAGCAGCAGAAGGACTACGAGCTCCTACAATGAGCAGTTCTTC,CASSRRTTSSYNEQFF
-,TRBV28,-,TRBJ2-7,TGTGCCAGCAGTTTATTCCAAACCGAGCAGTACTTC,CASSLFQTEQYF
-,TRBV20-1,TRBD1,TRBJ2-7,TGCAGTGCCCAAGCCGGGACAGGGACCTACGAGCAGTACTTC,CSAQAGTGTYEQYF
-,TRBV29-1,-,TRBJ1-1,TGCAGCGTTGCCGGGAAGGGAAAGGCGGACACTGAAGCTTTCTTT,CSVAGKGKADTEAFF
-,TRBV6-1,-,TRBJ2-5,TGTGCCAGCAGTGCAGATAGGGCAGGACCCCAAGGGACCCAGTACTTC,CASSADRAGPQGTQYF
-,TRBV5-1,TRBD1,TRBJ2-7,TGCGCCAGCAGCTTGGGGACAGGGGTTGGGAAGCAGTACTTC,CASSLGTGVGKQYF
few,TRBV21-1,-,TRBJ2-7,TGTGCCAGCAGCTCAATGGGCCTACACCGCGCCTACGAGCAGTACTTC,CASSSMGLHRAYEQYF
few,TRBV18,-,TRBJ2-3,TGTGCCAGCTCACGACATGACAGGACCCGCACAGATACGCAGTATTTT,CASSRHDRTRTDTQYF
-,TRBV12-3/TRBV12-4,-,TRBJ1-2,TGTGCCAGCAGCCAGGGGATCTATGGCTACACCTTC,CASSQGIYGYTF
-,TRBV7-2,TRBD1,TRBJ1-5,TGTGCTAGCAGTCACTCTCTCCGGGACAGGCCTGATCAGCCCCAGCATTTT,CASSHSLRDRPDQPQHF
-,TRBV7-2,-,TRBJ2-7,TGTGCCAGCAGCCGAGGGGGGAGCAGCTTCTCCTACGAGCAGTACTTC,CASSRGGSSFSYEQYF
-,TRBV12-3/TRBV12-4,-,TRBJ2-7,TGTGCCAGCACCCCCTCCCAGACGAGCTCCTACGAGCAGTACTTC,CASTPSQTSSYEQYF
-,TRBV7-2,-,TRBJ2-1,TGTGCCAGCAGCTTAGAACCCGGGGGCTCATCCGAGCAGTTCTTC,CASSLEPGGSSEQFF
few,TRBV20-1,TRBD1,TRBJ2-7,TGCAGTGCTAGAGATGGGACAGGGGGTGGGTCGACGGCCTACGAGCAGTACTTC,CSARDGTGGGSTAYEQYF
many,TRBV10-3,-,TRBJ2-2,TGTGCCATCAGTGAGGCAGGGACGAACACCGGGGAGCTGTTTTTT,CAISEAGTNTGELFF
-,TRBV28,-,TRBJ2-6,TGTGCCAGCAGTTTATTGGGGGCGGAGGGGGCCAACGTCCTGACTTTC,CASSLLGAEGANVLTF
few,TRBV5-1,-,TRBJ1-1,TGCGCCAGCAGCTTGTCCAGGCAGTACACTGAAGCTTTCTTT,CASSLSRQYTEAFF
many,TRBV29-1,TRBD2,TRBJ2-1,TGCAGCGTTCGCCTTAGCGGGGGGAGTTACAATGAGCAGTTCTTC,CSVRLSGGSYNEQFF
few,TRBV2,-,TRBJ2-5,TGTGCCAGCAGGTCGGCAGTCAAAGAGTCCCAGTACTTC,CASRSAVKESQYF
few,TRBV7-9,-,TRBJ1-2,TGTGCCAGCAGCAATCCATGGGCGACGGACTATGGCTACACCTTC,CASSNPWATDYGYTF
-,TRBV18,-,TRBJ2-7,TGTGCCAGCTCACCACCGCAGGGATCCTACGAGCAGTACTTC,CASSPPQGSYEQYF
many,TRBV7-9,-,TRBJ2-7,TGTGCCAGCAGCTTAGAATACGGGGGCTCTCCGTACGAGCAGTACTTC,CASSLEYGGSPYEQYF
-,TRBV2,TRBD2,TRBJ2-5,TGTGCCAGCAGGGCGGCTAGCGGGAGGGAGACCCAGTACTTC,CASRAASGRETQYF
few,TRBV3-1,TRBD2,TRBJ2-5,TGTGCCAGCAGCCAAGTTGATAGCGGGAGGTCCGGAGGGCCACCGGAGTGGTACTTC,CASSQVDSGRSGGPPEWYF
few,TRBV24-1,TRBD2,TRBJ2-5,TGTGCCACCAGTGTTCTTGCGGGGGGCCAAGAGACCCAGTACTTC,CATSVLAGGQETQYF
-,TRBV20-1,TRBD1,TRBJ1-6,TGCAGTGCCGTGCCTACAGGGGTGAAATCCCTCCACTTT,CSAVPTGVKSLHF
-,TRBV2,-,TRBJ1-1,TGTGCCAGCACCCTGGGGGCCAGCACTGAAGCTTTCTTT,CASTLGASTEAFF
few,TRBV29-1,-,TRBJ2-4,TGCAGCGTGGGGACCGCCCTGCACAAAAACATTCAGTACTTC,CSVGTALHKNIQYF
few,TRBV5-1,TRBD1,TRBJ2-3,TGCGCCAGCAGCCCGTGGGACAGGGAAACAGATACGCAGTATTTT,CASSPWDRETDTQYF
-,TRBV11-2,-,TRBJ2-7,TGTGCCAGCCGACAAAGCAGGGGGGTAGGGGAGCAGTACTTC,CASRQSRGVGEQYF
few,TRBV28,TRBD2,TRBJ2-7,TGTGCCAGCTACGATGGGGGAGGGTCCTACGAGCAGTACTTC,CASYDGGGSYEQYF
few,TRBV28,TRBD1,TRBJ1-4,TGTGCCAGCAGCGCGGACAGGGACGGTGAAAAACTGTTTTTT,CASSADRDGEKLFF